This is a list of T cell receptor beta chains from one sample in a study of blood T cell repertoires in COVID-19. Clones were read by immunoSEQ multiplex PCR, and TCRdb kept only the in-frame ones, dropping some. The top ten clones hold approximately 9% of a sample with 240,000 or so clones, approximately 90% of them seen once. Sequencing was carried out using PBMCs or T cells enriched from blood (not recorded which). Source of these receptors: a man aged 35-49 years who had recovered from COVID-19. The CDR3 runs from the conserved cysteine through the conserved F or W. A D gene is named only where the DNA matches it firmly. Clone size appears in some rows only: once, few, many, or a class for an expanded clone.

j_call | d_call | v_call | clone_size | cdr3_nt | cdr3_aa
TRBJ2-3 | - | TRBV3-1/TRBV3-2 | - | TGTGCCAGCAGCCAAGTAACAGCCACTAGCACAGATACGCAGTATTTT | CASSQVTATSTDTQYF
TRBJ1-1 | TRBD1 | TRBV15 | - | TGTGCCACCAGCGGATATGGACAGGGATCAGGGACTGAAGCTTTCTTT | CATSGYGQGSGTEAFF
TRBJ2-7 | - | TRBV24-1 | - | TGTGCCACCAGTGACCCAGGGGAAACCTCCTACGAGCAGTACTTC | CATSDPGETSYEQYF
TRBJ2-1 | - | TRBV21-1 | - | TGTGCCAGCAGCAAGAAAGGGGCCAATGGGGGCCCTGAGCAGTTCTTC | CASSKKGANGGPEQFF
TRBJ2-7 | TRBD2 | TRBV9 | - | TGTGCCAGCAGCGTAGGAACTAGCGGGGTCTACGAGCAGTACTTC | CASSVGTSGVYEQYF
TRBJ1-1 | - | TRBV19 | - | TGTGCCAGTAGTATCGGACAACTAAAAGGGACTGAAGCTTTCTTT | CASSIGQLKGTEAFF
TRBJ2-5 | TRBD1 | TRBV28 | few | TGTGCCAGCAGTTTGCCGGGACAGCAAGAGACCCAGTACTTC | CASSLPGQQETQYF
TRBJ2-1 | - | TRBV6-5 | - | TGTGCCAGCAGTTACGGGGTAGCGGATATTGCAATGAGCTCGGTCTTC | CASSYGVADIAMSSVF
TRBJ2-1 | TRBD2 | TRBV3-1/TRBV3-2 | - | TGTGCCAGCAGGGAATCTAGCGGGGGGGCGTACTACAATGAGCAGTTCTTC | CASRESSGGAYYNEQFF
TRBJ1-2 | TRBD1 | TRBV5-1 | - | TGCGCCAGCAGCACCGGACAGGGTGGCTACACCTTC | CASSTGQGGYTF
TRBJ2-2 | TRBD2 | TRBV24-1 | - | TGTGCCACCAGTGATTTGAGAGCGGGGGGATCATCGGGGGAGCTGTTTTTT | CATSDLRAGGSSGELFF
TRBJ1-2 | - | TRBV14 | few | TGTGCCAGCAGCCAAGTACCCAGTTTAGGCTACACCTTC | CASSQVPSLGYTF
TRBJ1-1 | - | TRBV4-2 | - | TGTGCCAGCAGCCAAGTCGGAGGACCTGAAGCTTTCTTT | CASSQVGGPEAFF
TRBJ1-1 | TRBD1 | TRBV2 | - | TGTGCCAGCAGTACCAGACAGGGGACTGAAGCTTTCTTT | CASSTRQGTEAFF
TRBJ1-4 | TRBD1 | TRBV24-1 | once | TGTGCCACCAGTGACCGGGGACAGGGGACAACTAATGAAAAACTGTTTTTT | CATSDRGQGTTNEKLFF
TRBJ1-1 | - | TRBV7-3 | - | TGTGCCAGCAGCCGCTCCGGGGGCACTGAAGCTTTCTTT | CASSRSGGTEAFF
TRBJ2-3 | - | TRBV14 | - | TGTGCCAGCCGCGATATGAGCACAGATACGCAGTATTTT | CASRDMSTDTQYF
TRBJ1-6 | TRBD1 | TRBV9 | few | TGTGCCAGCAGCTACAGGGGCAGGGGAGATAATTCACCCCTCCACTTT | CASSYRGRGDNSPLHF
TRBJ2-1 | TRBD1 | TRBV5-1 | few | TGCGCCAGCAGCTTGGATGGACAGGGCCGCAATGAGCAGTTCTTC | CASSLDGQGRNEQFF
TRBJ2-1 | TRBD2 | TRBV5-8 | - | TGTGCCAGCAGCTCACGGGGGGAACTCTACAATGAGCAGTTCTTC | CASSSRGELYNEQFF
TRBJ2-7 | TRBD2 | TRBV28 | - | TGTGCCAGCACCCCTGGGTCTAGCGGGTTGAGCGAGCAGTACTTC | CASTPGSSGLSEQYF
TRBJ2-7 | - | TRBV3-1/TRBV3-2 | - | TGTGCCAGCAGCGTCATGACAGTGTCCTACGAGCAGTACTTC | CASSVMTVSYEQYF
TRBJ1-4 | TRBD1 | TRBV7-9 | - | TGTGCCAGCAGCTTATCCGGGACAGTTAATGAAAAACTGTTTTTT | CASSLSGTVNEKLFF
TRBJ2-2 | - | TRBV4-1 | once | TGCGCCAGCAGCCACAGGGCCGGGGAGCTGTTTTTT | CASSHRAGELFF
TRBJ1-4 | - | TRBV6-5 | - | TGTGCCAGCAGTTACTCGGCCAGAAGAAATGAAAAACTGTTTTTT | CASSYSARRNEKLFF
TRBJ1-1 | TRBD1 | TRBV13 | - | TGTGCCAGCAGACGTAAAGGGGACAGGGATGCAAACACTGAAGCTTTCTTT | CASRRKGDRDANTEAFF